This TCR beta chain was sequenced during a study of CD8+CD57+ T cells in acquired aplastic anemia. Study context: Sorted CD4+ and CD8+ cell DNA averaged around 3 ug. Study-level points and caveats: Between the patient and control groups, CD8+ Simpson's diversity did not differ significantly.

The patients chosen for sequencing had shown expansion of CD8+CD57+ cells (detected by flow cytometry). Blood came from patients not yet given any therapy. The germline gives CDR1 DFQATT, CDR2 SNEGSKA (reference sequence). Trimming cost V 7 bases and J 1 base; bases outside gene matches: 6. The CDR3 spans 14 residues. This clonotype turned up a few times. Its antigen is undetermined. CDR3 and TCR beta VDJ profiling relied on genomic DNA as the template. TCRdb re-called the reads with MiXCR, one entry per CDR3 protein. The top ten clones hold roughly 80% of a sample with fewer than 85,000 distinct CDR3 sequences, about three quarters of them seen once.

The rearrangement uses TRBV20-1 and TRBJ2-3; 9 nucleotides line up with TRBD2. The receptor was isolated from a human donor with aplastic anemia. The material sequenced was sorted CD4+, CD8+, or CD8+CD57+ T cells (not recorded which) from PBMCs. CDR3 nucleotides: TGCAGTGTTACTGAGCGGGGGGGCACAGATACGCAGTATTTT. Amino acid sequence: CSVTERGGTDTQYF.